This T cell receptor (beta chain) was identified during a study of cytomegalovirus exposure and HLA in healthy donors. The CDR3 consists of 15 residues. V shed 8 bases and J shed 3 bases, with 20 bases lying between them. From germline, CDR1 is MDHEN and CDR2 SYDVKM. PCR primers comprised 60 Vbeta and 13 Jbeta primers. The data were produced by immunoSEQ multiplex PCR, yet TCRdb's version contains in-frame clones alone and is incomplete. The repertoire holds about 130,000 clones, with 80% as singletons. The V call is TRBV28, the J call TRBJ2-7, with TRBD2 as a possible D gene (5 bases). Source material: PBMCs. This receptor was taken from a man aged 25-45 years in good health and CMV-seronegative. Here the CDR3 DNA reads TGTGCCAGCGTCCCTGGACTCGCAGGTCTCTACGAGCAGTACTTC. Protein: CASVPGLAGLYEQYF.